Below, 8 T cell receptor beta chains from the same sample are listed, as sequenced in a study of Ad26.COV2.S vaccination and SARS-CoV-2 variants. Specified treatment: around 19 received Ad26.COV2.S at low or high dose, single or two shots; roughly five received placebo; per-sample allocation not given. All samples were drawn on day 63, counting from the first vaccine or placebo injection. Using immunoSEQ multiplex PCR, the repertoire was profiled, and TCRdb retains in-frame clones only, with some absent. The data show 400,000 to 500,000 clones, with 89% seen just once and about 2.5% held by the top ten. The material sequenced was peripheral blood, taken in a trial of Ad26.COV2.S vaccine versus placebo. The receptors stem from a person between 18 and 59 years old who received the Ad26.COV2.S COVID-19 vaccine or a placebo.

The chain recombines TRBV4-1 with TRBJ1-2; D not resolved. The CDR3 is 13 amino acids. Germline V gene lookup returns CDR1 MGHRA and CDR2 YSYEKL. V was shortened by 6 bases and J by 2 bases, with 10 bases between the two germline ends. CDR3 nucleotide sequence: TGCGCCAGCAGGTCGCCGGGGAACTATGGCTACACCTTC. Its translation is CASRSPGNYGYTF.

This sequence joins TRBV6-6 and TRBJ2-1; D is perhaps TRBD2 (6 bases). CDR1 is MNHNY and CDR2 is SVGAGI in the germline V gene (reference sequence). Trimming removed 10 bases at V and 4 bases at J, with 20 bases between. This CDR3 contains 15 residues. The CDR3 loop is CAIHLSGAGYNEQFF. The CDR3, as DNA: TGTGCCATACACCTCTCTGGGGCGGGGTACAATGAGCAGTTCTTC.

The chain uses TRBV6-2 or TRBV6-3 and TRBJ1-5; maybe TRBD1 (5 bases). This CDR3 is built from 16 residues. The germline V and J ends were trimmed by 2 bases and 5 bases, with 16 bases remaining between them. Germline V gene lookup returns CDR1 MNHEY and CDR2 SVGEGT. In DNA form, the CDR3 reads TGTGCCAGCAGTTACGGCCTGGGGCAGGGAGATCAGCCCCAGCATTTT. Translating gives CASSYGLGQGDQPQHF.

This chain links TRBV2 with TRBJ1-4, with a tentative D call TRBD1 (5 bases). V lost 5 bases and J 0 bases, leaving 13 bases between the germline ends. The germline V gene encodes CDR1 SNHLY and CDR2 FYNNEI. CDR3 length equals 16 residues. In nucleotides, the CDR3 is TGTGCCAGCAGTCCCATCGGGGGTGCAACTAATGAAAAACTGTTTTTT. Encoded protein: CASSPIGGATNEKLFF. Filled out from reference TRBV2 and TRBJ1-4, the complete variable domain reads EPEVTQTPSHQVTQMGQEVILRCVPISNHLYFYWYRQILGQKVEFLVSFYNNEISEKSEIFDDQFSVERPDGSNFTLKIRSTKLEDSAMYFCASSPIGGATNEKLFFGSGTQLSVL.

CDR3 in amino acids: CASSQGQGGSPLHF. The CDR3 nucleotides read TGCGCCAGCAGTCAAGGACAGGGGGGATCACCCCTCCACTTT. The V gene is TRBV23-1, the J gene TRBJ1-6; TRBD1 aligns across 10 bases. TRBV23-1 is recorded as an ORF, its role being uncertain. J lost 10 bases, V lost 2 bases, and 2 bases had no gene match. This CDR3 region has 14 residues.

V is TRBV9 and J is TRBJ2-3; D not certain. The CDR3 runs to 15 residues. The V gene's germline CDR1 is SGDLS and CDR2 YYNGEE. Trimming left V 4 bases short and J 0 bases short, with 12 bases between. The CDR3 region has the DNA TGTGCCAGCAGCCCCCTCGTCGTTAGCACAGATACGCAGTATTTT. Its protein is CASSPLVVSTDTQYF.

In this sample, this clone turned up once. The gene calls are TRBV6-6 and TRBJ1-4; 9 bases agree with TRBD1. Per germline, CDR1 MNHNY and CDR2 SVGAGI (reference sequence). V was clipped by 5 bases and J by 4 bases; unmatched bases: 5. This CDR3 is 15 amino acids long. The CDR3 here is CASSKPGQGNEKLFF. The CDR3 DNA sequence: TGTGCCAGCAGTAAGCCGGGACAGGGTAATGAAAAACTGTTTTTT.

The V call is TRBV7-3, the J call TRBJ1-1, with D perhaps matching TRBD1 (6 bases). Germline CDR1 reads SGHTA; CDR2 reads FQGTGA. The CDR3 extends over 13 amino acids. V was cut by 4 bases and J by 5 bases, with 11 bases left in between. The CDR3 spells CASSSTGRTEAFF. In DNA form, the CDR3 reads TGTGCCAGCAGCTCTACAGGGAGAACTGAAGCTTTCTTT.